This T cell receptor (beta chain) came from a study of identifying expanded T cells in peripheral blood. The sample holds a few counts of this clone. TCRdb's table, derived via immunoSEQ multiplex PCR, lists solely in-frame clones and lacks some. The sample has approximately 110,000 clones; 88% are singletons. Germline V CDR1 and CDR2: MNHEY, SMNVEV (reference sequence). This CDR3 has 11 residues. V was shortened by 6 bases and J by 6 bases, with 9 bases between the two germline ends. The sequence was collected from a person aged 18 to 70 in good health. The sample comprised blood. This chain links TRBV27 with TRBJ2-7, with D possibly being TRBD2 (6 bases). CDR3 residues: CASRRDTEQYF. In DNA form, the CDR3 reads TGTGCCAGCAGGCGGGATACCGAGCAGTACTTC.